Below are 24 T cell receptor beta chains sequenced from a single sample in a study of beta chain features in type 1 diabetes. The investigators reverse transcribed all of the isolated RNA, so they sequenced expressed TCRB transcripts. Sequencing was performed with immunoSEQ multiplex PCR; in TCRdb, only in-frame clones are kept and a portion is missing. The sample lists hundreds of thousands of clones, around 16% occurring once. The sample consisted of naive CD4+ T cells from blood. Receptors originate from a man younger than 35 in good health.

CDR3 DNA sequence: TGTGCCAGCAGTTTATCTAGCGGGAGCAGGGATACGCAGTATTTT. This sequence encodes CASSLSSGSRDTQYF. The chain is built from TRBV27 and TRBJ2-3; 9 bases fit TRBD2. V lost 0 bases and J lost 6; bases outside the gene matches: 4. Germline V gene sequence: CDR1 MNHEY, CDR2 SMNVEV (reference sequence). This CDR3 spans 15 amino acids.

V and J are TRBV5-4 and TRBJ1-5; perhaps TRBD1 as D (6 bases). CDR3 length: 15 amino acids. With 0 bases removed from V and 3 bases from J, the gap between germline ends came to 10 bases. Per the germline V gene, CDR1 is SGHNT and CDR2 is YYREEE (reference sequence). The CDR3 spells CASSLGAGANQPQHF. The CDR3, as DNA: TGTGCCAGCAGCTTGGGGGCAGGGGCCAATCAGCCCCAGCATTTT.

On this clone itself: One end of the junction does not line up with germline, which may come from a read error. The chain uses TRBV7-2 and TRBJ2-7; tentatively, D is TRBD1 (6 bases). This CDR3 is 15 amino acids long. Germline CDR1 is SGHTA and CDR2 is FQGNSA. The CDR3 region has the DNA TGTGCCAGCACCTTAGCTGGGACACCCTCCTACGAGCAGTACTTC. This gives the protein CASTLAGTPSYEQYF. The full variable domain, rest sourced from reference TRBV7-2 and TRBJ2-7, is GAGVSQSPSNKVTEKGKDVELRCDPISGHTALYWYRQSLGQGLEFLIYFQGNSAPDKSGLPSDRFSAERTGGSVSTLTIQRTQQEDSAVYLCASTLAGTPSYEQYFGPGTRLTVT.

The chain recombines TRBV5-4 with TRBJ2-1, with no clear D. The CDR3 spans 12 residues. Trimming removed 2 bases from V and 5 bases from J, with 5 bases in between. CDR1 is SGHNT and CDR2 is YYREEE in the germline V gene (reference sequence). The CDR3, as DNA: TGTGCCAGCAGCTTAAAGAACAATGAGCAGTTCTTC. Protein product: CASSLKNNEQFF.

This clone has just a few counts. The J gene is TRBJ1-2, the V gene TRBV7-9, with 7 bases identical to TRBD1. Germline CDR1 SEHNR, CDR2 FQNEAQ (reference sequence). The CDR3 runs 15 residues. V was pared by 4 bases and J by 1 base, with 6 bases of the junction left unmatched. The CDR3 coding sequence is TGTGCCAGCAGCTCCACAGGGGCACATAACTATGGCTACACCTTC. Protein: CASSSTGAHNYGYTF.

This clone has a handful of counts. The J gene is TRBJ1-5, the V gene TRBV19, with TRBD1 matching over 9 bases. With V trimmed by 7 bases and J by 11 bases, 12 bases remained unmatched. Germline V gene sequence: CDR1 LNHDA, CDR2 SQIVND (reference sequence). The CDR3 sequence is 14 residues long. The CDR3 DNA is TGTGCCAGTAAGGTCCGGGACAGGGTAAGGTCCCAGCATTTT. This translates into CASKVRDRVRSQHF.

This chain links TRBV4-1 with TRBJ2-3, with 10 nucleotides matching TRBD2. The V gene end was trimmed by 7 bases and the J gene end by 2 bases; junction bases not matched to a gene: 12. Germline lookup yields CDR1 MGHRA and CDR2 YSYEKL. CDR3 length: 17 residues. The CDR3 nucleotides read TGCGCCAGCAACTGGAGGGCTAGCGGGAGCTCCACAGATACGCAGTATTTT. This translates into CASNWRASGSSTDTQYF.

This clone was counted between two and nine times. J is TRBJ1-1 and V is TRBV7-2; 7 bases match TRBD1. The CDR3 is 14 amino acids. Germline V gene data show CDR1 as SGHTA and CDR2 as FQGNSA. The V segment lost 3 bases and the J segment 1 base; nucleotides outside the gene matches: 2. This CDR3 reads CASSFWTGNTEAFF. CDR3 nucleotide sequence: TGTGCCAGCAGCTTTTGGACAGGGAACACTGAAGCTTTCTTT. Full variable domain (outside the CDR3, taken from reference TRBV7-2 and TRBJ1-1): GAGVSQSPSNKVTEKGKDVELRCDPISGHTALYWYRQSLGQGLEFLIYFQGNSAPDKSGLPSDRFSAERTGGSVSTLTIQRTQQEDSAVYLCASSFWTGNTEAFFGQGTRLTVV.

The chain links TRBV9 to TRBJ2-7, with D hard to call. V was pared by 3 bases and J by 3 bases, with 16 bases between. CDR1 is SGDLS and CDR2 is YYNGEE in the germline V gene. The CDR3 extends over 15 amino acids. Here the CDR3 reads CASSEGYDLYYEQYF. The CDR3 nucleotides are TGTGCCAGCAGCGAGGGATATGACCTATACTACGAGCAGTACTTC.

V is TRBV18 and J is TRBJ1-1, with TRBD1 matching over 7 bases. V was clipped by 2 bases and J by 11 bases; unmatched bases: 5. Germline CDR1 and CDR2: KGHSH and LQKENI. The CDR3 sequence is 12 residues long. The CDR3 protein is CASSPEQGQAFF. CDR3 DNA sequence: TGTGCCAGCTCACCAGAGCAGGGACAGGCTTTCTTT.

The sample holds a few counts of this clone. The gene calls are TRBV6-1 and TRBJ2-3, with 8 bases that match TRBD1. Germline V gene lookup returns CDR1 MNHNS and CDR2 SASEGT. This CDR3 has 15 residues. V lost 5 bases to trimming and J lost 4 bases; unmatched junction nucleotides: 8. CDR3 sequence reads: CASSRDPGGPDTQYF. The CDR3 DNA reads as TGTGCCAGCAGTCGGGACCCAGGGGGCCCAGATACGCAGTATTTT.

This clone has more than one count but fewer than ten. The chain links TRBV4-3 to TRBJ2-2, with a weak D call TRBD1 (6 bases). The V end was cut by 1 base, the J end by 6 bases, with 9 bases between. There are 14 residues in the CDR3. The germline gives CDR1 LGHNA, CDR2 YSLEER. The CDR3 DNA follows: TGCGCCAGCAGCCAAGGCTACAGGGCCGGGGAGCTGTTTTTT. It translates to CASSQGYRAGELFF.

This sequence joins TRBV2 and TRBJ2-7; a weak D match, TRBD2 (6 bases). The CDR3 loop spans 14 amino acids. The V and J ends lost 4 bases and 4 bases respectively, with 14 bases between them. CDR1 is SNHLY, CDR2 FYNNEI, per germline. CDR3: CASSVRRGPYEQYF. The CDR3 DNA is TGTGCCAGCAGTGTTCGGAGGGGACCTTACGAGCAGTACTTC.

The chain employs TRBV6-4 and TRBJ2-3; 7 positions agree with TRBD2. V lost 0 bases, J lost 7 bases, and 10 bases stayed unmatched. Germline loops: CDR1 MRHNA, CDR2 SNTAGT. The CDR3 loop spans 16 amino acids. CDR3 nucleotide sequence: TGTGCCAGCAGTGACTCGAACTTAGCGGGCAGGAATACGCAGTATTTT. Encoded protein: CASSDSNLAGRNTQYF.

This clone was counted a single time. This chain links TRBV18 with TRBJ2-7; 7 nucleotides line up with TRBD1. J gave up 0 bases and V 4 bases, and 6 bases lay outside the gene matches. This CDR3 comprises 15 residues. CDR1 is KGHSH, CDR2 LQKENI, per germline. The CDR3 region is CASSQRTGASYEQYF. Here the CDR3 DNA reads TGTGCCAGCTCACAACGAACAGGGGCCTCCTACGAGCAGTACTTC.

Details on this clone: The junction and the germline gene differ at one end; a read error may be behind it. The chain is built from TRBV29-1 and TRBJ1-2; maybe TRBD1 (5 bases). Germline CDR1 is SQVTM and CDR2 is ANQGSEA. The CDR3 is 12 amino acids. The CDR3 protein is CSVEDRNYGYTF. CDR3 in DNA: TGCAGCGTGGAAGACAGAAACTATGGCTACACCTTC.

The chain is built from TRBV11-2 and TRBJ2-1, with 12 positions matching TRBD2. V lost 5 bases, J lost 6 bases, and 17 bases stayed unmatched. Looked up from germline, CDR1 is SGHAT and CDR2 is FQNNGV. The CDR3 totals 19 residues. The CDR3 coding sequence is TGTGCCAGCAGCCCTTTTCGGCCCCTAGCGGGAGGGCTAATCAATGAGCAGTTCTTC. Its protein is CASSPFRPLAGGLINEQFF.

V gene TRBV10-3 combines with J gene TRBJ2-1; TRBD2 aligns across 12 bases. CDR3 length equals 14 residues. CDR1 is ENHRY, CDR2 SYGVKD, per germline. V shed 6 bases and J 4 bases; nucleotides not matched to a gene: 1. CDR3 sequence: CAISGLAGYNEQFF. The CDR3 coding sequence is TGTGCCATCAGCGGACTAGCGGGATACAATGAGCAGTTCTTC.

The CDR3 region is CASRERDEQFF. CDR3 coding DNA: TGTGCCAGCAGGGAGAGAGATGAGCAGTTCTTC. V usage is TRBV6-5 and J usage is TRBJ2-1; D gene uncertain. The V gene's germline CDR1 is MNHEY and CDR2 SVGAGI. The CDR3 sequence is 11 residues long. V lost 6 bases to trimming and J lost 8 bases, with 8 bases between them.

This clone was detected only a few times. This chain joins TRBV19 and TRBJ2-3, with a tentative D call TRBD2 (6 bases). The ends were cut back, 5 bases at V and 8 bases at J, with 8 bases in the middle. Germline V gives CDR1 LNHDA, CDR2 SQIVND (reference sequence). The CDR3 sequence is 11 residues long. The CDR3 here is CASSAGLTQYF. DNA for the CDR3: TGTGCCAGTAGTGCGGGACTTACGCAGTATTTT.

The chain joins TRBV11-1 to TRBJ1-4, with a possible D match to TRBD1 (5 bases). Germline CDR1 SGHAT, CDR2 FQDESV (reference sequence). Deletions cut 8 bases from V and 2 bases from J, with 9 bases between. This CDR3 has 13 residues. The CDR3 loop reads CASRRGTNEKLFF. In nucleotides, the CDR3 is TGTGCCAGCCGGCGGGGGACTAATGAAAAACTGTTTTTT.

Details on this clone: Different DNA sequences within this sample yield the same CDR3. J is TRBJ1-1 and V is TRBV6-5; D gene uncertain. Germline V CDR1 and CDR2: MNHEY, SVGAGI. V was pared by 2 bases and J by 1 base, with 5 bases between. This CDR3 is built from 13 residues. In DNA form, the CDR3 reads TGTGCCAGCAGTTACGGGCAGAACACTGAAGCTTTCTTT. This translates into CASSYGQNTEAFF.

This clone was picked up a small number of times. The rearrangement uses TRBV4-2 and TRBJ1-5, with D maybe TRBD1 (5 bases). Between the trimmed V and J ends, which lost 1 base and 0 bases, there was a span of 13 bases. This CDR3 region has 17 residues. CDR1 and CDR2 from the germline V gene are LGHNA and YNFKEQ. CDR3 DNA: TGTGCCAGCAGCCAAGGGAACGCAGGGACTAGCAATCAGCCCCAGCATTTT. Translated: CASSQGNAGTSNQPQHF.

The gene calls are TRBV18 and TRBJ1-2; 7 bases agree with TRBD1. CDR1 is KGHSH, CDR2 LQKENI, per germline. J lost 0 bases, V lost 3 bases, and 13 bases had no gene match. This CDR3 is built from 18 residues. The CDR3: CASSPVRRGQTSNYGYTF. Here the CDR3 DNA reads TGTGCCAGCTCACCGGTTCGAAGGGGGCAGACTTCTAACTATGGCTACACCTTC. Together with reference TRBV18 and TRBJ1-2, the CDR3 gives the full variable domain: NAGVMQNPRHLVRRRGQEARLRCSPMKGHSHVYWYRQLPEEGLKFMVYLQKENIIDESGMPKERFSAEFPKEGPSILRIQQVVRGDSAAYFCASSPVRRGQTSNYGYTFGSGTRLTVV.